This TCR beta chain was found in a study of immune heterogeneity within non-small cell lung tumors. The study's findings and limits: Individual patients largely had distinct high-frequency T-cell receptor beta clonotypes from one another. Locally, T-cell clonality showed a moderate but significant correlation with tumor mutational burden measured at the same site (R about 0.34). Within a patient, dominant CDR3 beta clonotypes were shared across sites, though different locations had unique frequent clones.

The TCR beta CDR3 region underwent multiplex PCR amplification with 32 V and 13 J primers. One entry per CDR3 protein results from TCRdb running MiXCR on the multiplex PCR reads. This table holds 10,000 to 13,000 distinct CDR3 sequences, roughly 30% found once. Germline-derived CDR1 and CDR2 are SGHAT and FQNNGV. V was pared by 7 bases and J by 0 bases, with 19 bases between. The CDR3 runs to 16 residues. Template input, which was bulk tumor genomic DNA, totaled 600 to 700 ng per sample. Far-apart biopsies, several per primary tumor, were taken during surgery. Untreated, newly diagnosed non-small cell lung cancer patients underwent curative surgery. Remarks on this clonotype: Its antigen remains unidentified. A read error may be the cause here, since a much bigger clone is one base away.

The V and J genes are TRBV11-2 and TRBJ2-7; the D is unclear. The sample taken for sequencing was lung tumor tissue. This clonotype originated in a woman in her fifties or sixties with non-small cell lung cancer. The CDR3 here is CASNSLSGRRSYEQYF. The DNA for the CDR3 is TGTGCCAGCAACAGCTTAAGTGGGCGCCGCTCCTACGAGCAGTACTTC.